This TCR beta chain was captured in a study of T-cell memory formation after mild COVID-19. Study outcomes and limitations: Among clones peaking at day 37 in the second wave, SARS-CoV-2 specificity remained unconfirmed.

From 5'RACE with constant-segment primers came TCR alpha and TCR beta cDNA libraries that carried sample barcodes and UMIs. TCRdb passed the 5' RACE reads through MiXCR, listing each CDR3 protein once. The sample shows roughly 170,000 distinct CDR3 sequences, 20% to 25% of them seen only once. This CDR3 spans 15 amino acids. V shed 4 bases and J 6 bases; nucleotides not matched to a gene: 10. The germline CDR1 and CDR2 sequences are SGHRS and YFSETQ. This clonotype was seen more than once but under ten times. Its antigen remains unknown. The sample taken for sequencing was PBMCs or a T cell subset sorted from them (not recorded which). The source of this sequence is an adult woman who had mild COVID-19 (a few samples of this study predate the infection). Cell type and time point are not known. V gene TRBV5-1 combines with J gene TRBJ2-1, with 7 bases matching TRBD1. CDR3 DNA sequence: TGCGCCAGCAGCCCCGAAACGACAGGGATCAATGAGCAGTTCTTC. This gives the protein CASSPETTGINEQFF. The whole variable domain, filled in from reference TRBV5-1 and TRBJ2-1, reads KAGVTQTPRYLIKTRGQQVTLSCSPISGHRSVSWYQQTPGQGLQFLFEYFSETQRNKGNFPGRFSGRQFSNSRSEMNVSTLELGDSALYLCASSPETTGINEQFFGPGTRLTVL.